This TCR beta chain was found in a study of T cell responses to AZD1222 COVID-19 vaccine. General study findings and limits: Seropositivity was recorded at baseline in only six AZD1222 recipients. Reportedly, nearly half of unique spike TCRs recognized epitopes outside B.1.351/B.1.1.7 mutations. The study found Spike-specific TCR breadth and depth rose after two AZD1222 doses.

Both about-4-week and about-12-week second-dose recipients were combined. Per the germline V gene, CDR1 is LGHNA and CDR2 is YNFKEQ. The CDR3 loop spans 15 amino acids. The germline V and J ends were trimmed by 1 base and 5 bases, with 11 bases remaining between them. Libraries were prepared by immunoSEQ multiplex PCR; TCRdb keeps only in-frame clonotypes and omits some of them. The table lists approximately 110,000 clones, around 83% of them singletons. As for this clone: Its antigen is as yet unknown.

The clonotype comes from an adult who received the AZD1222 COVID-19 vaccine. Material: peripheral blood, obtained 28 days after the second AZD1222 dose. The V and J genes are TRBV4-2 and TRBJ1-4, with D unresolved. Written as DNA, the CDR3 is TGTGCCAGCAGCCAAGGTTCTGGGGAGAATGAAAAACTGTTTTTT. This codes for CASSQGSGENEKLFF.